This T cell receptor (beta chain) comes out of a study of cytomegalovirus exposure and HLA in healthy donors. The PCR employed 60 Vbeta primers together with 13 Jbeta primers. Profiling relied on immunoSEQ multiplex PCR, and the TCRdb table lists in-frame clones only, not all of them. The sample's table shows roughly 77,000 clones. The germline gives CDR1 SNHLY, CDR2 FYNNEI. The CDR3 contains 17 residues. After removal of 6 bases from V and 6 bases from J, the junction contained 17 bases not matched to a gene. Sequencing input: PBMCs. This sequence originates from a man aged 25 to 45 in good health and CMV-seronegative. The J gene is TRBJ2-1, the V gene TRBV2; TRBD2 matches at 7 bases. For the CDR3, the DNA is TGTGCCAGCAGGACCTACTCAGCGGGGCGGGCCCCCAATGAGCAGTTCTTC. Translation: CASRTYSAGRAPNEQFF.